This T cell receptor beta chain was sequenced during a study of cytomegalovirus exposure and HLA in healthy donors. Notes on the study in general: Rare TCR sequences predominated, though certain public TCRs were found in many donors. V- and J-gene trimming of TCR beta was linked (in a later analysis) to a missense DCLRE1C variant.

The PCR had 60 Vbeta and 13 Jbeta primers. Clones were sequenced by immunoSEQ multiplex PCR, and TCRdb holds only the in-frame ones, with some missing. The table shows 40,000 or so clones, with under 65% occurring only once. Each of the donors was a healthy bone marrow donor. To note about this clone: Its antigen is as yet unknown.

Trimming at V came to 7 bases and at J to 8 bases, leaving 7 bases not matched to a gene. Per the germline V gene, CDR1 is SNHLY and CDR2 is FYNNEI. The CDR3 loop spans 14 amino acids. The J gene is TRBJ1-6, the V gene TRBV2; 8 bases fit TRBD1. Sample: PBMCs. The receptor was isolated from a human donor in good health. CDR3 sequence: CASMGGQGYSPLHF. CDR3 nucleotide sequence: TGTGCCAGCATGGGAGGACAGGGTTATTCACCCCTCCACTTT.